The rows below give T cell receptor beta chains drawn from one sample of a study of human T cells and chemical hapten exposure. TCRdb analysed the RACE reads with MiXCR anew, one entry per CDR3 protein. The data contain 270,000 or so distinct CDR3 sequences, 7.5% to 9% of them singletons. Sequenced material: whole blood, taken in connection with sensitization to the hapten diphenylcyclopropenone (DPC). The receptors here all came from a young man with alopecia areata. Some clones in this sample may be carry-over from other donors' samples. The CDR3 runs from the conserved cysteine through the conserved F or W. The order of the fields is V gene, clone size, CDR3 protein. Some rows mark clone size as missing; the rest say once, few, many or name a class of expanded clone.

v_call: TRBV20-1
clone_size: NA
cdr3_aa: CSADRRMNTEAFF

v_call: TRBV7-6
clone_size: many
cdr3_aa: CASSLGAGSNTEAFF

v_call: TRBV5-1
clone_size: many
cdr3_aa: CASSDTSGEETQYF

v_call: TRBV5-6
clone_size: few
cdr3_aa: CASSLISAETQYF

v_call: TRBV5-1
clone_size: few
cdr3_aa: CASSLGDSPDTQYF

v_call: TRBV6-2/TRBV6-3
clone_size: many
cdr3_aa: CASSGAGGHTDTQYF

v_call: TRBV25-1
clone_size: NA
cdr3_aa: CASSDHPYSGYTF

v_call: TRBV7-9
clone_size: few
cdr3_aa: CAIPGLAGSDTQYF

v_call: TRBV10-3
clone_size: many
cdr3_aa: CAITGEGTDTQYF

v_call: TRBV29-1
clone_size: few
cdr3_aa: CSGSGGSLNEQFF

v_call: TRBV23-1
clone_size: NA
cdr3_aa: CASSQSLRCTEAFF

v_call: TRBV7-2
clone_size: NA
cdr3_aa: CASSSWDRDRKLFF

v_call: TRBV5-5
clone_size: many
cdr3_aa: CASSLAGGSQPQHF

v_call: TRBV29-1
clone_size: NA
cdr3_aa: CSVVQRGSGANVLTF

v_call: TRBV7-3
clone_size: few
cdr3_aa: CASSSGTGDAETQYF